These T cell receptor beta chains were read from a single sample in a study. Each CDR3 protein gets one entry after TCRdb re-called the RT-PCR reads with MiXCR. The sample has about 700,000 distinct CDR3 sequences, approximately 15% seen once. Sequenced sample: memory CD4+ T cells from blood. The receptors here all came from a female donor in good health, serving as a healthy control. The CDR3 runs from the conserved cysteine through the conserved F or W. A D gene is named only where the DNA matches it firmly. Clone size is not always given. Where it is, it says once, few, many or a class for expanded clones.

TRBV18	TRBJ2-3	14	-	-	TGTGCCAGCTCACCCCCCCCTAGTGGAGATACGCAGTATTTT	CASSPPPSGDTQYF
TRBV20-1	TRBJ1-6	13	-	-	TGCAGTGCTAGTATGGACAGATATTCACCCCTCCACTTT	CSASMDRYSPLHF
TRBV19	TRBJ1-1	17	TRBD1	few	TGTGCCAGTAGTGAGGGACAGGGGGGCGATAGGAACACTGAAGCTTTCTTT	CASSEGQGGDRNTEAFF
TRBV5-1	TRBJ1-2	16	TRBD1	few	TGCGCCAGCAGCTTGGTGATGGGACAGGGGGCAGGAGGCTACACCTTC	CASSLVMGQGAGGYTF
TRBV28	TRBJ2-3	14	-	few	TGTGCCAGCAGTTCCGAATGGAGTACAGATACGCAGTATTTT	CASSSEWSTDTQYF
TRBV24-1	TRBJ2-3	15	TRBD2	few	TGTGCCACCAGTGACCCCGTCCGGGGGGAATATACGCAGTATTTT	CATSDPVRGEYTQYF
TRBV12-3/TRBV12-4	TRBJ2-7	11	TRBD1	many	TGTGCCAGCAGTAACAGACAGGGGCAGTACTTC	CASSNRQGQYF
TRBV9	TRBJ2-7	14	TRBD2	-	TGTGCCAGCAGCGTTAGCGGGCCCTCCTACGAGCAGTACTTC	CASSVSGPSYEQYF
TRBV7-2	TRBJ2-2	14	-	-	TGTGCCAGCAGCTTGTTCCCTAACACCGGGGAGCTGTTTTTT	CASSLFPNTGELFF
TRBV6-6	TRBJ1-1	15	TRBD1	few	TGTGCCAGCAGTTATAAGGGGACAGAGTACCCTGAAGCTTTCTTT	CASSYKGTEYPEAFF
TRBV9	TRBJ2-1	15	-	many	TGTGCCAGCAGCGTAGACAGCGGTCCTTACAATGAGCAGTTCTTC	CASSVDSGPYNEQFF
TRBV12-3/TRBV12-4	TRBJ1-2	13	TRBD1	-	TGTGCCAGCAGTTTAGGGGACAGCTATGGCTACACCTTC	CASSLGDSYGYTF
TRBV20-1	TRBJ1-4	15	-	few	TGCAGTGCTAGAGATACTCGGACAATGGGAGAAAAACTGTTTTTT	CSARDTRTMGEKLFF
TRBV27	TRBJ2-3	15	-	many	TGTGCCAGCAGTTTATTACCCGGGACCGGCGATACGCAGTATTTT	CASSLLPGTGDTQYF
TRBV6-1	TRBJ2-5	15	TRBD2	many	TGTGCCAGCAGTGAGCCTAGCGGGGGGGGAGAGACCCAGTACTTC	CASSEPSGGGETQYF
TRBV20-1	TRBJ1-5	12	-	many	TGCAGTGCCGGCGGAGGGTACCAGCCCCAGCATTTT	CSAGGGYQPQHF
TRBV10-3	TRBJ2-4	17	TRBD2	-	TGTGCCATCAGTGAGACTAGCGGGAGGGCCTCTAAAAACATTCAGTACTTC	CAISETSGRASKNIQYF
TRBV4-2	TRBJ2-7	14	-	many	TGTGCCAGCAGCCAAAGCGGGTCCCTCTACGAGCAGTACTTC	CASSQSGSLYEQYF
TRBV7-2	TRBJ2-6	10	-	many	TGTGCCAGCGGGGCCAACGTCCTGACTTTC	CASGANVLTF
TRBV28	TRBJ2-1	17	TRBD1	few	TGTGCCAGCAGTTCGGCCCCCGGGACAGGGGAATACAATGAGCAGTTCTTC	CASSSAPGTGEYNEQFF
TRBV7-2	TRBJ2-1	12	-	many	TGTGCCAGCAGCCAGAGTACGAATGAGCAGTTCTTC	CASSQSTNEQFF
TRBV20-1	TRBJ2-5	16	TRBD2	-	TGCAGTGCTTCCCCGTTCCTCTCGGGAGGACAAGAGACCCAGTACTTC	CSASPFLSGGQETQYF
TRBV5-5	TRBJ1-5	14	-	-	TGTGCCAGCAGCTTATGGGGGGCTAATCAGCCCCAGCATTTT	CASSLWGANQPQHF
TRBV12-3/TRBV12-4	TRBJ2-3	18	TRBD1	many	TGTGCCAGCAGTCTCAGGTTAGGGGACAGGGTATGGACAGATACGCAGTATTTT	CASSLRLGDRVWTDTQYF
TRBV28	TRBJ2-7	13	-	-	TGTGCCAGCAGTTCGGGGGCCCCACACGAGCAGTACTTC	CASSSGAPHEQYF
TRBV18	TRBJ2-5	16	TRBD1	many	TGTGCCAGCTCACCAGCCGGACAGGGGGCAGGGGAGACCCAGTACTTC	CASSPAGQGAGETQYF
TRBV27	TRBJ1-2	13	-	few	TGTGCCAGCAGTTTTACCGGGCTCTCTGGCTACACCTTC	CASSFTGLSGYTF
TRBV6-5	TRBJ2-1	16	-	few	TGTGCCAGCACCCAAGCAGCGAGCGGAGGGCGGGGTGAGCAGTTCTTC	CASTQAASGGRGEQFF
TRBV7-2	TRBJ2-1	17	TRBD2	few	TGTGCCAGCAGTGCCTTGGGGCCGACTAGCGGACTCAATGAGCAGTTCTTC	CASSALGPTSGLNEQFF
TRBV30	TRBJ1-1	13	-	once	TGTGCCTTATCGGGGCTCAGGAACACTGAAGCTTTCTTT	CALSGLRNTEAFF
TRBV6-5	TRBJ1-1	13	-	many	TGTGCCAGCAGGGTAGGGACGGGCACTGAAGCTTTCTTT	CASRVGTGTEAFF
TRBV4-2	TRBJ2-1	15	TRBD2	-	TGTGCCAGCAGCCAAGAAGGACTAGCGGGCAATGAGCAGTTCTTC	CASSQEGLAGNEQFF
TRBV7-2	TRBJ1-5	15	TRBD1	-	TGTGCCAGCAGCGCTAGGACAGGGTTGGGACAGCCCCAGCATTTT	CASSARTGLGQPQHF
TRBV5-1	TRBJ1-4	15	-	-	TGCGCCAGCAGCTTGGACGGGCGGATTAATGAAAAACTGTTTTTT	CASSLDGRINEKLFF
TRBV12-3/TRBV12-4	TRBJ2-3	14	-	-	TGTGCCAGCAGGATAGCGGCTAGCACAGATACGCAGTATTTT	CASRIAASTDTQYF
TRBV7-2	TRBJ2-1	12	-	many	TGTGCCAGCAGGGACTCTTGGGATGAGCAGTTCTTC	CASRDSWDEQFF
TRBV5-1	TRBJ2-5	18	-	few	TGCGCCAGCAGCTTGGTTTCAGGGACAACTACGTACCAAGAGACCCAGTACTTC	CASSLVSGTTTYQETQYF
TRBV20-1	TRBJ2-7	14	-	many	TGCAGTGCTAGTCCAGGGGCTCTTTCTTACGAGCAGTACTTC	CSASPGALSYEQYF
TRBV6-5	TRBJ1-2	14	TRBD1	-	TGTGCCAGCAGCCTCGGGACAGCTACCTATGGCTACACCTTC	CASSLGTATYGYTF
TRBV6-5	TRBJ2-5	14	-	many	TGTGCCAGCAGTTACGGCGGAGCACAAGAGACCCAGTACTTC	CASSYGGAQETQYF
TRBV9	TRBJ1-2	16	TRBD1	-	TGTGCCAGCAGCGGACTCCTTTATCAGGGGGTTTATGGCTACACCTTC	CASSGLLYQGVYGYTF
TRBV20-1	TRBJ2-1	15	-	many	TGCAGTGCTGTCAGCAAGCGGGTAGCCTACAATGAGCAGTTCTTC	CSAVSKRVAYNEQFF
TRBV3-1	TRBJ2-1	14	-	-	TGTGCCAGCACCCAAGGGGGGAGCTGGAATGAGCAGTTCTTC	CASTQGGSWNEQFF
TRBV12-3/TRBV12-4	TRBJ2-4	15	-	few	TGTGCCAGCAGTTTGTTCCTCCGAGGCAAAAACATTCAGTACTTC	CASSLFLRGKNIQYF
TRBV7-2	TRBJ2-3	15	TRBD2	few	TGTGCCAGCAGCCCCCTGGGAGGGTCATCTGATACGCAGTATTTT	CASSPLGGSSDTQYF
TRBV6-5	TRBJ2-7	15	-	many	TGTGCCAGCAGTTCTAAGTGGACTCGGCTCTACGAGCAGTACTTC	CASSSKWTRLYEQYF
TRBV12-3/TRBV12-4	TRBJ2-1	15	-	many	TGTGCCAGCAGCCCCATCAAGACTTCCTACAATGAGCAGTTCTTC	CASSPIKTSYNEQFF
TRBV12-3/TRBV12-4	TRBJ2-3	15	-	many	TGTGCCAGCAGCCTCGGGGGTAGCATCTCAGATACGCAGTATTTT	CASSLGGSISDTQYF
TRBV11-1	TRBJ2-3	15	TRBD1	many	TGTGCCAGCAGCCACCGGGACAGGTTTGCAGATACGCAGTATTTT	CASSHRDRFADTQYF
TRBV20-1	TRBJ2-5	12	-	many	TGCAGTGCTAGGGTCTACCAAGAGACCCAGTACTTC	CSARVYQETQYF
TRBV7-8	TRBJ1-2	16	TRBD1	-	TGTGCCAGCAGCTTAGCCGGGACAGGTGATCGGTATGGCTACACCTTC	CASSLAGTGDRYGYTF
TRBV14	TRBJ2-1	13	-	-	TGTGCCAGCAGTACTGACTGGTACAATGAGCAGTTCTTC	CASSTDWYNEQFF
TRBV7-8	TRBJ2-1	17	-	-	TGTGCCAGCAGCTCGGAAGGAGGGGACTTCTCCTACAATGAGCAGTTCTTC	CASSSEGGDFSYNEQFF
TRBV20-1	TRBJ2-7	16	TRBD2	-	TGCAGTGCTAACCCTACCCTAGCGGGGACCTCCTACGAGCAGTACTTC	CSANPTLAGTSYEQYF
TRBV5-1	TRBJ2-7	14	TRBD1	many	TGCGCCAGCAGCTCGGGACAGGGAAGGTACGAGCAGTACTTC	CASSSGQGRYEQYF
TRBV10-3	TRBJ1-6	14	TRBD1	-	TGTGCCATCAGTTCGACAGGGGCTGATTCACCCCTCCACTTT	CAISSTGADSPLHF
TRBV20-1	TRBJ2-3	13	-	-	TGCAGTGTTCGGACACAACCGGGGGATACGCAGTATTTT	CSVRTQPGDTQYF